These 5 T cell receptor beta chains were sequenced from one sample in a study of early T cells in non-severe SARS-CoV-2 infection. Using its own MiXCR run on the 5' RACE reads, TCRdb lists one record per CDR3 protein. This table has roughly 31,000 distinct CDR3 sequences, about 5% appearing once. The material sequenced was whole blood. Receptor source: an adult who was a healthcare worker with PCR-confirmed SARS-CoV-2 infection or an uninfected control (not recorded which).

This clonotype showed up just a few times. The chain is built from TRBV28 and TRBJ1-2; D perhaps matches TRBD1 (5 bases). Germline loops: CDR1 MDHEN, CDR2 SYDVKM. This CDR3 comprises 14 residues. Trimming removed 4 bases from V and 0 bases from J, with 9 bases in between. CDR3 nucleotides: TGTGCCAGCAGTTCGCCAGGGACTAACTATGGCTACACCTTC. Translation: CASSSPGTNYGYTF.

This clonotype was recorded many times. The CDR3 reads CASSSGTSGAVSYNEQFF. The CDR3 DNA reads as TGTGCCAGCAGTTCCGGGACTAGCGGAGCCGTCTCCTACAATGAGCAGTTCTTC. This chain connects TRBV28 to TRBJ2-1; 11 bases map to TRBD2. Germline lookup yields CDR1 MDHEN and CDR2 SYDVKM. This CDR3 has 18 amino acids. V lost 4 bases, J lost 0 bases, and 8 bases stayed unmatched.

The chain recombines TRBV5-4 with TRBJ2-3; 14 bases agree with TRBD2. CDR1 SGHNT and CDR2 YYREEE come from the germline V gene (reference sequence). The CDR3 contains 16 residues. V lost 4 bases and J lost 3; bases outside the gene matches: 4. CDR3: CASSRGLAGVTDTQYF. In DNA form, the CDR3 reads TGTGCCAGCAGCCGGGGACTAGCGGGGGTGACAGATACGCAGTATTTT.

Many counts were recorded for this clonotype. CDR3 protein: CSARDGVAGETQYF. DNA of the CDR3: TGCAGTGCTAGAGATGGCGTAGCGGGAGAGACCCAGTACTTC. V usage is TRBV20-1 and J usage is TRBJ2-5, with 7 nucleotides matching TRBD2. CDR1 DFQATT and CDR2 SNEGSKA come from the germline V gene (reference sequence). After removal of 0 bases from V and 4 bases from J, the junction contained 5 bases not matched to a gene. The CDR3 covers 14 residues.

The CDR3 sequence: CASSPRQDSYGYTF. For the CDR3, the DNA is TGTGCCAGCTCACCACGACAAGACTCCTATGGCTACACCTTC. The V call is TRBV18, the J call TRBJ1-2, with no clear D. The CDR3 contains 14 residues. V gave up 1 base and J gave up 4 bases, with 10 bases separating them. Germline loops: CDR1 KGHSH, CDR2 LQKENI.